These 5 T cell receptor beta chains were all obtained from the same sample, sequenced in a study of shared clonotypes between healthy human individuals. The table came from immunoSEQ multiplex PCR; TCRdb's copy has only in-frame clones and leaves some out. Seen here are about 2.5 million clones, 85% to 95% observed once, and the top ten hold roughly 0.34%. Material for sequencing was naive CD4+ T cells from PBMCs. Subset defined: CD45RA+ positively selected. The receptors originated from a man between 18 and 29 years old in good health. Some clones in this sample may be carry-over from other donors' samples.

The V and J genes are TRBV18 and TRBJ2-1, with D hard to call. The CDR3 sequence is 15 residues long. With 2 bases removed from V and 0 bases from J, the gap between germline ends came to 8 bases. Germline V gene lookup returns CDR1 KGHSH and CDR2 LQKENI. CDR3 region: CASSPTVSSYNEQFF. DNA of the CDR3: TGTGCCAGCTCACCAACGGTGAGCTCCTACAATGAGCAGTTCTTC. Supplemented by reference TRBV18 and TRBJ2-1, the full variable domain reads NAGVMQNPRHLVRRRGQEARLRCSPMKGHSHVYWYRQLPEEGLKFMVYLQKENIIDESGMPKERFSAEFPKEGPSILRIQQVVRGDSAAYFCASSPTVSSYNEQFFGPGTRLTVL.

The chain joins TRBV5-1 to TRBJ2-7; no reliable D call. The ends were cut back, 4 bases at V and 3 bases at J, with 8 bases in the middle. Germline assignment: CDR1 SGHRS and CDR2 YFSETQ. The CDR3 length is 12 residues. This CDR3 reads CASSLNFYEQYF. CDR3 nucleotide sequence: TGCGCCAGCAGCCTGAACTTCTACGAGCAGTACTTC.

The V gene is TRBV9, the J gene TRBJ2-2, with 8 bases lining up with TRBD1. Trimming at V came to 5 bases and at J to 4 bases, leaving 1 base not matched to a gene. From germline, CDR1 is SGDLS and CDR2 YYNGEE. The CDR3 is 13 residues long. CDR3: CASRDRATGELFF. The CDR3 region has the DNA TGTGCCAGCAGGGACAGGGCCACCGGGGAGCTGTTTTTT.

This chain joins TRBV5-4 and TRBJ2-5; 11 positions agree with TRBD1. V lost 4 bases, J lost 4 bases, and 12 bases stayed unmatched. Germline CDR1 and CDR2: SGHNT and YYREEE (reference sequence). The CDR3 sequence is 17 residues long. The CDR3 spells CASSPGQGDRGGETQYF. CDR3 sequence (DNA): TGTGCCAGCAGCCCGGGACAGGGGGACAGGGGGGGAGAGACCCAGTACTTC.

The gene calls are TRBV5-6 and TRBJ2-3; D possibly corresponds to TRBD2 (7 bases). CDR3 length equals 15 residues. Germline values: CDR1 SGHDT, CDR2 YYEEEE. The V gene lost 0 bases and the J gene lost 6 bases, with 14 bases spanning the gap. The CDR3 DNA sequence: TGTGCCAGCAGCTTGGCCGCCGGGGGGCTGGATACGCAGTATTTT. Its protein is CASSLAAGGLDTQYF. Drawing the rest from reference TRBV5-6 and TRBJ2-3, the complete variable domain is DAGVTQSPTHLIKTRGQQVTLRCSPKSGHDTVSWYQQALGQGPQFIFQYYEEEERQRGNFPDRFSGHQFPNYSSELNVNALLLGDSALYLCASSLAAGGLDTQYFGPGTRLTVL.